These T cell receptor beta chains were read from a single sample in a study of blood T cell repertoires in COVID-19. Sequencing used immunoSEQ multiplex PCR; TCRdb keeps in-frame clones, though not all of them. The data contain some 47,000 clones, around 90% of them singletons. Sample: peripheral blood. These receptors were obtained from a woman of 80 years or more in a cohort sampled during active or convalescent COVID-19. Each CDR3 is given with its conserved first and last residue. The order of the fields is D gene, J gene, V gene, clone size, CDR3 DNA, CDR3 protein. A D gene is named only where the DNA matches it firmly. The size field is filled for only some rows; it gives once, few, many or a size class.

TRBD2 TRBJ2-2 TRBV7-8 NA TGTGCCAGCAGCTCTAGTAGGGCTAGCGGGGGGTCCGGGGAGCTGTTTTTT CASSSSRASGGSGELFF
TRBD2 TRBJ2-1 TRBV11-2 NA TGTGCCAGCAGCTCCGGACTAGCGGAGTACAATGAGCAGTTCTTC CASSSGLAEYNEQFF
NA TRBJ1-6 TRBV19 few TGTGCCGTGCAGGGATCCCTTAATTCACCCCTCCACTTT CAVQGSLNSPLHF
NA TRBJ2-7 TRBV7-2 NA TGTGCCAGCAGCTTACGGAGACGAGGGTTCTACGAGCAGTACTTC CASSLRRRGFYEQYF
TRBD1 TRBJ1-3 TRBV2 NA TGTGCCAGCAGGGGGACAGACGGAAACACCATATATTTT CASRGTDGNTIYF
TRBD2 TRBJ2-2 TRBV6-2/TRBV6-3 NA TGTGCCAGCAGTGTCCTAGCGGGAGGTTTTACCGGGGAGCTGTTTTTT CASSVLAGGFTGELFF
TRBD1 TRBJ1-1 TRBV7-9 NA TGTGCCAGCAGCCCGCCCCCACAGGGGGAGCTAGAAGCTTTCTTT CASSPPPQGELEAFF
NA TRBJ1-2 TRBV11-2 once TGTGCCAGCAGCCCGCTACAGGGCCCCCCGGGAGGCTACACCTTC CASSPLQGPPGGYTF
TRBD2 TRBJ2-3 TRBV10-3 few TGTGCCTCTAGACTAGCGGGGGGCAGCACAGATACGCAGTATTTT CASRLAGGSTDTQYF
NA TRBJ1-2 TRBV11-2 NA TGTGCCAGCAGCTTAGATTTATGGGGCTCAAGTCGAGGCTACACCTTC CASSLDLWGSSRGYTF
TRBD2 TRBJ2-5 TRBV5-1 few TGCGCCAGCAGCGGCGGGACTAGTGTGGAGACCCAGTACTTC CASSGGTSVETQYF
NA TRBJ2-3 TRBV30 NA TGTGCCGGCCAAGGGGGCGGGGGGCGGGATACGCAGTATTTT CAGQGGGGRDTQYF
NA TRBJ2-3 TRBV24-1 NA TGTGCCACCAGTGATTCACCGCAGGATGTTGCGCAGTATTTT CATSDSPQDVAQYF
NA TRBJ1-4 TRBV27 NA TGTGCCAGCAGCCCAGTACGGGGGAGTAATGAAAAACTGTTTTTT CASSPVRGSNEKLFF
NA TRBJ1-6 TRBV6-1 NA TGTGCCAGCAGTGACAACTTCTCCAATTCACCCCTCCACTTT CASSDNFSNSPLHF
NA TRBJ1-6 TRBV3-1/TRBV3-2 NA TGTGCCAGCAGCCAAGATACTGTAATCGGTTCACCCCTCCACTTT CASSQDTVIGSPLHF
NA TRBJ1-2 TRBV28 NA TGTGCCAGCAGTTTACCCGTTGGGGGGTATGGCTACACCTTC CASSLPVGGYGYTF
TRBD1 TRBJ1-3 TRBV5-1 NA TGCGCCAGCAGCTTGGAACTCTTAACAGGGGGTGGAAACACCATATATTTT CASSLELLTGGGNTIYF
TRBD2 TRBJ2-1 TRBV5-1 NA TGCGCCAGCAGCTTACTAGCGGGAGGGTACAATGAGCAGTTCTTC CASSLLAGGYNEQFF
TRBD2 TRBJ2-1 TRBV5-1 NA TGCGCCAGCAGCTTGGCCGGGACTATCAATGAGCAGTTCTTC CASSLAGTINEQFF
TRBD2 TRBJ2-3 TRBV6-2/TRBV6-3 NA TGTGCCAGCAGTTACTCGGCGGGAGACACAGATACGCAGTATTTT CASSYSAGDTDTQYF
NA TRBJ1-2 TRBV7-2 NA TGTGCCAGCAGCTTAGGACAGGAGTCATTTTATGGCTACACCTTC CASSLGQESFYGYTF
TRBD1 TRBJ2-7 TRBV5-1 NA TGCGCCAGCAGCGCCGGACAGGGGGCGAAAAACGAGCAGTACTTC CASSAGQGAKNEQYF
NA TRBJ1-2 TRBV25-1 NA TGTGCCAGCAGTGAATTGGGGCAGGGATCTAACTATGGCTACACCTTC CASSELGQGSNYGYTF
TRBD2 TRBJ2-7 TRBV4-2 NA TGTGCCAGCAGCCAAAGTCGGACTAGCGGCAATTACGAGCAGTACTTC CASSQSRTSGNYEQYF
TRBD1 TRBJ2-1 TRBV27 NA TGTGCCAGCAGTTCCCGACCGGGACAGGGGTATGAGCAGTTCTTC CASSSRPGQGYEQFF
TRBD1 TRBJ2-7 TRBV7-9 NA TGTGCCAGCAGCTCTACCGGGACAGGCTCCTTGAGGCAGTACTTC CASSSTGTGSLRQYF
TRBD1 TRBJ1-1 TRBV11-3 NA TGTGCCAGCAGCCTCCCAGGGGGGACTGAAGCTTTCTTT CASSLPGGTEAFF
NA TRBJ1-6 TRBV27 NA TGTGCCAGCCAGTACCGGGGCGAAGGGGGTCCAAAGGGCTCCTATAATTCACCCCTCCACTTT CASQYRGEGGPKGSYNSPLHF
NA TRBJ2-7 TRBV5-1 once TGCGCCAGCAGCCTCTCAGGGAAAGGATCCTACGAGCAGTACTTC CASSLSGKGSYEQYF
NA TRBJ2-1 TRBV6-1 NA TGTGCCAGCAGTGAAGTCAGCTCCTACAATGAGCAGTTCTTC CASSEVSSYNEQFF
NA TRBJ1-2 TRBV10-3 NA TGTGCCATCAGTAGTGGACAGAGTAACTATGGCTACACCTTC CAISSGQSNYGYTF
TRBD1 TRBJ2-3 TRBV24-1 NA TGTGCCACCAGCTGGAGACAGGGGGCAGATACGCAGTATTTT CATSWRQGADTQYF
NA TRBJ1-1 TRBV15 few TGTGCCACCAGCAACGAGTTTGGACGGGGGATGAACACTGAAGCTTTCTTT CATSNEFGRGMNTEAFF
TRBD2 TRBJ2-5 TRBV12-5 NA TGTGCTAGTGGTTTGTACCGGACTAGCGGGGGCCAAGAGACCCAGTACTTC CASGLYRTSGGQETQYF
NA TRBJ1-5 TRBV12-3/TRBV12-4 NA TGTGCCAGCAGTTTAAGTCTAGGGAGCCCCCAGCATTTT CASSLSLGSPQHF
NA TRBJ1-1 TRBV6-5 once TGTGCCAGCAGATCGGTGAACACTGAAGCTTTCTTT CASRSVNTEAFF
NA TRBJ2-7 TRBV19 NA TGTGCCAGTAGTACGGGGTTTGGTTACGAGCAGTACTTC CASSTGFGYEQYF
TRBD1 TRBJ1-2 TRBV3-1/TRBV3-2 NA TGTGCCAGCAGCCCCGCAGGGGGCGACTATGGCTACACCTTC CASSPAGGDYGYTF
NA TRBJ1-2 TRBV6-1 NA TGTGCCAGCAGTGAAGCCGGTAACTATGGCTACACCTTC CASSEAGNYGYTF
TRBD2 TRBJ2-5 TRBV2 once TGTGCCAGCAGAGGACTAGCAGAACAAGAGACCCAGTACTTC CASRGLAEQETQYF
TRBD2 TRBJ2-1 TRBV20-1 NA TGCAGTGCTAGTGACCCTCGGGGGGGCAATGAGCAGTTCTTC CSASDPRGGNEQFF
TRBD1 TRBJ2-1 TRBV3-1/TRBV3-2 once TGTGCCAGCAGCCAAGATAGACAGGGTTACAATGAGCAGTTCTTC CASSQDRQGYNEQFF
TRBD1 TRBJ2-3 TRBV18 NA TGTGCCAGCTCCAGGGGGCTCGGAGATACGCAGTATTTT CASSRGLGDTQYF
NA TRBJ2-1 TRBV7-3 NA TGTGCCAGCAGCTTTAGGGGTTACAATGAGCAGTTCTTC CASSFRGYNEQFF
NA TRBJ1-4 TRBV7-4 NA TGTGCCTGTTTTAGGGGGTTTCCCTGTGAAAAACTGTTTTTT CACFRGFPCEKLFF
NA TRBJ1-2 TRBV12-3/TRBV12-4 few TGTGCCAGCAGTTTAGGGCAGAACTATGGCTACACCTTC CASSLGQNYGYTF
NA TRBJ2-5 TRBV21-1 NA TGTGCCAGCAGGAAATTCATGAGGGATCAGGTTCTGGAGACCCAGTACTTC CASRKFMRDQVLETQYF
TRBD2 TRBJ2-1 TRBV6-5 once TGTGCCAGCCGGCGCCTAGCGGGGGGGCAAAATGAGCAGTTCTTC CASRRLAGGQNEQFF
TRBD1 TRBJ1-2 TRBV6-2/TRBV6-3 NA TGTGCCAGCAGCGATGGGACAGGGGGTACCTATGGCTACACCTTC CASSDGTGGTYGYTF